This record covers a single T cell receptor (beta chain). The sample originates from a study of a mutant IDH1 vaccine in newly diagnosed glioma. Background on the study: Therapy received beforehand was radiotherapy, temozolomide, or both, with most patients given both.

Method: immunoSEQ multiplex PCR; TCRdb's copy keeps in-frame clones and lacks some. The sample holds around 54,000 clones, around 80% seen once. CDR3 length equals 15 residues. V lost 4 bases and J lost 4, with 15 bases in between. Germline CDR1 LGHNA, CDR2 YSLEER. This sample's time point: baseline, week 1 (first vaccination visit). Treatment reported: pre-vaccination baseline after standard-of-care therapy. Here the sequenced sample was PBMCs, taken from a glioma patient treated with radiotherapy, temozolomide or both. The source is a man aged 18 to 30 with glioma. The genes are TRBV4-3 and TRBJ2-3; D may be TRBD1 or TRBD2 (5 bases each). This chain's CDR3 is CASSLGLAGPDTQYF. DNA for the CDR3: TGCGCCAGCAGCCTGGGGCTAGCAGGCCCAGATACGCAGTATTTT.